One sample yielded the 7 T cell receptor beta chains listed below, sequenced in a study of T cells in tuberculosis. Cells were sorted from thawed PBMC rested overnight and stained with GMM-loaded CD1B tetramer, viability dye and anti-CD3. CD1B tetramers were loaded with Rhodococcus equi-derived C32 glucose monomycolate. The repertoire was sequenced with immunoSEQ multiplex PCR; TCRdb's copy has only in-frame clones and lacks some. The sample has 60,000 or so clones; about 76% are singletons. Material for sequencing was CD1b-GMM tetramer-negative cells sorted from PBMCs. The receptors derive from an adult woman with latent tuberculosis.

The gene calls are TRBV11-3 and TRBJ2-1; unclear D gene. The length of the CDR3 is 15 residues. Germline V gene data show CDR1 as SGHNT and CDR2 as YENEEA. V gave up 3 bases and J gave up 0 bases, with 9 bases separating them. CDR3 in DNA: TGTGCCAGCAGCTTGGTGGCAGGCTCCTACAATGAGCAGTTCTTC. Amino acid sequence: CASSLVAGSYNEQFF.

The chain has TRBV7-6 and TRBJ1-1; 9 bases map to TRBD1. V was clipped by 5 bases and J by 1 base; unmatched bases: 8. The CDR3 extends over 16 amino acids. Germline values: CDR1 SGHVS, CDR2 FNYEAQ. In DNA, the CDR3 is TGTGCCAGCAGCGTAACAGGGGGCGGAGGGAACACTGAAGCTTTCTTT. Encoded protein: CASSVTGGGGNTEAFF.

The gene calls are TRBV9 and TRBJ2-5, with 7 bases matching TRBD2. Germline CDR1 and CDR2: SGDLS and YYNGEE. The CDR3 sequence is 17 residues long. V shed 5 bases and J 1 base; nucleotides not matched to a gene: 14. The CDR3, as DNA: TGTGCCAGCAGTCTCTCCTCGGTGGGGGGGGGCCAAGAGACCCAGTACTTC. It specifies CASSLSSVGGGQETQYF.

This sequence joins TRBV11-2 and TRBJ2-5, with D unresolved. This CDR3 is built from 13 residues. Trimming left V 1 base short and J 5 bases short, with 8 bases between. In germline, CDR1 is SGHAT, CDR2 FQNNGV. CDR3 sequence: CASSLVVYETQYF. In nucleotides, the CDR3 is TGTGCCAGCAGCTTAGTTGTATATGAGACCCAGTACTTC.

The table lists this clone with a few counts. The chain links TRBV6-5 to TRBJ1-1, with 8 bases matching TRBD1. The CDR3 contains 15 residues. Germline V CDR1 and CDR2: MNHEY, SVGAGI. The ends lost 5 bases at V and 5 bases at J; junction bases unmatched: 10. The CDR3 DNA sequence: TGTGCCAGCAGTAAGAATATACAGGGGGGGACTGAAGCTTTCTTT. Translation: CASSKNIQGGTEAFF.

This CDR3 reads CASSLVADEKLFF. The CDR3 DNA sequence: TGTGCCAGCAGCTTAGTAGCGGATGAAAAACTGTTTTTT. The chain employs TRBV7-2 and TRBJ1-4, with D unclear. Germline V gene sequence: CDR1 SGHTA, CDR2 FQGNSA. Trimming took 1 base from V and 6 from J, leaving 6 bases between them. This CDR3 is 13 amino acids long.

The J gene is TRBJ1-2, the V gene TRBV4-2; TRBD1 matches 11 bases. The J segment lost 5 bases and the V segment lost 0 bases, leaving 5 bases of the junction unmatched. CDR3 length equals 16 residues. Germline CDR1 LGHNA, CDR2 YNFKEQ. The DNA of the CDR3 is TGTGCCAGCAGCCAAGATGGGACAGGGGGACTGTATGGCTACACCTTC. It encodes CASSQDGTGGLYGYTF.